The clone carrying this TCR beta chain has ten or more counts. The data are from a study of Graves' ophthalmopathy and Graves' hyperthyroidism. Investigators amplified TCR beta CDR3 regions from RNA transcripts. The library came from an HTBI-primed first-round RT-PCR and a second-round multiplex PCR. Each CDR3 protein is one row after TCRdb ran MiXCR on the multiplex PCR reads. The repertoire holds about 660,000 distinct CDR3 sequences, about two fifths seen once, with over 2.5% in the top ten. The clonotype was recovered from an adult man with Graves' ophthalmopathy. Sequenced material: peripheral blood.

This chain's CDR3 is CASSLARTGYGYEQYF. In nucleotides, the CDR3 is TGTGCCAGCAGCTTAGCTAGGACAGGGTATGGATACGAGCAGTACTTC. This chain uses TRBV7-8 with TRBJ2-7, with 8 bases fitting TRBD1. This CDR3 comprises 16 residues. CDR1 SGHVS and CDR2 FQNEAQ come from the germline V gene. Trimming cost V 0 bases and J 4 bases; bases outside gene matches: 8.